The subject of this entry is one TCR beta chain. The V gene lost 2 bases and the J gene lost 0 bases, with 8 bases spanning the gap. Germline values: CDR1 SEHNR, CDR2 FQNEAQ (reference sequence). This CDR3 has 15 amino acids. Seattle researchers signed up patients amid active infection and tracked them longitudinally. This entry comes from a study of blood T cell repertoires in COVID-19. Study context: Spain, Italy and the United States supplied samples that represented acute and convalescent COVID-19. The analysed material was cDNA or gDNA that came from T cells, B-cell-depleted T cells, or PBMCs.

How the authors handled the data: It was from reference gene primer amplification that nucleated cell counts were estimated. Clones were sequenced by immunoSEQ multiplex PCR, and TCRdb holds only the in-frame ones, with some missing. That table supplies the V and J calls and clone size; D and trimming were determined from the DNA. The sample contains about 18,000 clones, more than 65% of which appear only once. This chain links TRBV7-9 with TRBJ1-3; D gene uncertain. Sequencing was done on a sample of peripheral blood. This receptor was obtained from a man in his 70s with COVID-19, enrolled during active disease. CDR3 in amino acids: CASSLSWSSGNTIYF. CDR3 nucleotides: TGTGCCAGCAGCTTATCCTGGAGCTCTGGAAACACCATATATTTT.